These 3 T cell receptor beta chains were sequenced from one sample in a study of blood T cell repertoires in COVID-19 (TCRdb year 2020). Library preparation used the immunoSEQ multiplex PCR assay. Sourced from immuneACCESS, this table was stored by TCRdb with only in-frame sequences that have V and J called. A share of the clones is absent; for the studies checked, an unresolved V gene accounts for under half, and the remainder has no known explanation. Counted in this sample were tens of thousands of clones; around 86% of them appeared once. Roughly 8% of the sample belongs to the ten largest clones. Sequencing input: peripheral blood. These TCRs come from a man aged 50-59 years with active COVID-19.

The rearrangement links TRBV6-6 to TRBJ2-1, with D tentatively TRBD2 (7 bases). CDR1 and CDR2 from the germline V gene are MNHNY and SVGAGI (reference sequence). Trimming removed 6 bases at V and 7 bases at J, with 19 bases between. The CDR3 length is 15 residues. The CDR3 region has the DNA TGTGCCAGCAGCCCCGCCGGGGGGCTTAAGAATGAGCAGTTCTTC. This codes for CASSPAGGLKNEQFF.

This chain connects TRBV5-4 to TRBJ2-1; 15 nucleotides match TRBD2. The V gene's germline CDR1 is SGHNT and CDR2 YYREEE (reference sequence). The V and J ends lost 4 bases and 4 bases, in that order; junction bases with no gene match: 6. The CDR3 sequence is 17 residues long. For the CDR3, the DNA is TGTGCCAGCAGCCGAACCGGGACTAGCGGGAGGTACAATGAGCAGTTCTTC. Protein sequence: CASSRTGTSGRYNEQFF.

V gene TRBV28 combines with J gene TRBJ1-2, with 7 bases lining up with TRBD1. Looked up from germline, CDR1 is MDHEN and CDR2 is SYDVKM. J gave up 8 bases and V 2 bases, and 5 bases lay outside the gene matches. The CDR3 is made up of 13 amino acids. This CDR3 is CASSLETGSGYTF. In DNA form, the CDR3 reads TGTGCCAGCAGTTTAGAGACAGGGTCCGGCTACACCTTC.